The 18 T cell receptor beta chains below come from one sample, sequenced in a study of OX40 agonist ivuxolimab in advanced cancers. Clones were read by immunoSEQ multiplex PCR, and TCRdb kept only the in-frame ones, dropping some. The sample shows 65,000 to 95,000 clones, approximately 85% of them seen only once. The material was CD4+ or CD8+ T cells sorted from blood, obtained in a trial of the OX40 agonist ivuxolimab. The receptors come from an adult with an advanced solid tumor such as melanoma, head and neck, liver or kidney cancer.

Worth noting for this clone: At one end, the junction sequence differs from germline, possibly due to a read error. V is TRBV19 and J is TRBJ2-4; 7 bases map to TRBD2. CDR3 length: 12 amino acids. Germline V gene lookup returns CDR1 LNHDA and CDR2 SQIVND (reference sequence). CDR3 loop: CASKRSGTNQYF. The CDR3 nucleotides are TGTGCTAGTAAGAGGAGCGGGACGAATCAGTACTTC.

The CDR3 coding sequence is TGCGCCAGCACCTTAGGGGAGACCCTTGGGTACGAGCAGTACTTC. Translated: CASTLGETLGYEQYF. V gene TRBV4-1 combines with J gene TRBJ2-7; D assignment may be TRBD1 or TRBD2 (5 bases each). V lost 7 bases to trimming and J lost 4 bases, with 20 bases between them. Germline loops: CDR1 MGHRA, CDR2 YSYEKL. The CDR3 spans 15 residues.

This clone was found once. The chain combines TRBV2 with TRBJ2-1, with 9 bases lining up with TRBD2. Unmatched junction bases numbered 3, after V lost 4 bases and J lost 8 bases. The CDR3 consists of 13 residues. Germline assignment: CDR1 SNHLY and CDR2 FYNNEI. CDR3 sequence: CASSAGLAHEQFF. The CDR3 DNA reads TGTGCCAGCAGTGCGGGACTAGCCCATGAGCAGTTCTTC.

The chain recombines TRBV7-9 with TRBJ1-5, with 8 positions matching TRBD1. Trimming removed 5 bases from V and 5 bases from J; junction bases left unmatched: 8. This CDR3 spans 15 amino acids. CDR1 is SEHNR and CDR2 is FQNEAQ in the germline V gene (reference sequence). The CDR3 bases are TGTGCCAGCAGCCGTGGACAGGGAAGTTATCAGCCCCAGCATTTT. This codes for CASSRGQGSYQPQHF.

The chain uses TRBV19 and TRBJ2-7, with no clear D. CDR3 length equals 13 residues. Trimming pared 1 base from V and 5 bases from J, leaving 9 bases between. Looked up from germline, CDR1 is LNHDA and CDR2 is SQIVND (reference sequence). CDR3 sequence (DNA): TGTGCCAGTAGTATAGCCCTCATAAACGAGCAGTACTTC. This translates into CASSIALINEQYF.

This clone was counted only a few times. The J gene is TRBJ2-5, the V gene TRBV11-3; D not certain. V gave up 3 bases and J gave up 3 bases, with 11 bases separating them. This CDR3 region has 14 residues. Germline V lookup: CDR1 SGHNT, CDR2 YENEEA. CDR3 loop: CASSFGSGEETQYF. CDR3 sequence (DNA): TGTGCCAGCAGCTTTGGGTCAGGAGAAGAGACCCAGTACTTC. The entire variable domain, with the rest obtained from reference TRBV11-3 and TRBJ2-5, is as follows: EAGVVQSPRYKIIEKKQPVAFWCNPISGHNTLYWYLQNLGQGPELLIRYENEEAVDDSQLPKDRFSAERLKGVDSTLKIQPAELGDSAVYLCASSFGSGEETQYFGPGTRLLVL.

This clone was found many times. This chain uses TRBV5-1 with TRBJ2-7, with 11 bases lining up with TRBD2. CDR1 is SGHRS and CDR2 is YFSETQ in the germline V gene. After removal of 4 bases from V and 3 bases from J, the junction contained 3 bases not matched to a gene. This CDR3 region has 14 residues. The CDR3 coding sequence is TGCGCCAGCAGCCCGACTAGCGGGAACTACGAGCAGTACTTC. Its translation is CASSPTSGNYEQYF.

The chain carries TRBV7-9 and TRBJ2-1; D assignment may be TRBD1 or TRBD2 (5 bases each). CDR3 length equals 15 residues. Trimming took 5 bases from V and 6 from J, leaving 17 bases between them. Germline CDR1 reads SEHNR; CDR2 reads FQNEAQ (reference sequence). The CDR3 reads CASSPSGTLGNEQFF. The DNA for the CDR3 is TGTGCCAGCAGCCCCTCCGGGACCCTGGGCAATGAGCAGTTCTTC.

About this clone itself: The same CDR3 is also encoded by other DNA sequences in this sample. The chain uses TRBV11-2 and TRBJ1-1; 10 nucleotides agree with TRBD1. This CDR3 is built from 14 residues. V gave up 5 bases and J gave up 5 bases; unmatched junction bases: 5. Germline V gene sequence: CDR1 SGHAT, CDR2 FQNNGV. CDR3 region: CASSRGQGSTEAFF. Here the CDR3 DNA reads TGTGCCAGCAGCCGGGGACAGGGGAGTACTGAAGCTTTCTTT.

The chain is built from TRBV2 and TRBJ2-5; no firm D call. The CDR3 extends over 14 amino acids. With 3 bases removed from V and 5 bases from J, the gap between germline ends came to 13 bases. CDR1 and CDR2 (germline): SNHLY, FYNNEI. The CDR3 bases are TGTGCCAGCAGTGATGCAGGATCCTTTGAGACCCAGTACTTC. Translated: CASSDAGSFETQYF. The full variable domain, with the rest looked up from reference TRBV2 and TRBJ2-5, is EPEVTQTPSHQVTQMGQEVILRCVPISNHLYFYWYRQILGQKVEFLVSFYNNEISEKSEIFDDQFSVERPDGSNFTLKIRSTKLEDSAMYFCASSDAGSFETQYFGPGTRLLVL.

The chain carries TRBV5-6 and TRBJ2-5; maybe TRBD1 (5 bases). CDR1 is SGHDT and CDR2 is YYEEEE in the germline V gene. V dropped 2 bases and J dropped 2 bases, with 10 bases sitting between them. This CDR3 has 14 residues. CDR3 DNA: TGTGCCAGCAGCTTCTTAGGGGCACAAGAGACCCAGTACTTC. Its protein is CASSFLGAQETQYF.

This clone has only one observation. The DNA of the CDR3 is TGTGCCAGCAGCTCTGGGCTGGGGGCCGGGCAGCCCCAGCATTTT. As protein: CASSSGLGAGQPQHF. The chain is built from TRBV7-9 and TRBJ1-5; D may be TRBD1 (6 bases). This CDR3 region has 15 residues. Germline CDR1 SEHNR, CDR2 FQNEAQ (reference sequence). With 4 bases removed from V and 7 bases from J, the gap between germline ends came to 17 bases. Full variable domain (outside the CDR3, taken from reference TRBV7-9 and TRBJ1-5): DTGVSQNPRHKITKRGQNVTFRCDPISEHNRLYWYRQTLGQGPEFLTYFQNEAQLEKSRLLSDRFSAERPKGSFSTLEIQRTEQGDSAMYLCASSSGLGAGQPQHFGDGTRLSIL.

The V and J genes are TRBV6-1 and TRBJ1-1; weak D call: TRBD1 (5 bases). The CDR3 is 15 amino acids. Trimming removed 4 bases at V and 0 bases at J, with 12 bases between. Germline values: CDR1 MNHNS, CDR2 SASEGT. CDR3 coding DNA: TGTGCCAGCAGTGGAACGACAGAAATGAACACTGAAGCTTTCTTT. Translation: CASSGTTEMNTEAFF.

This clone has a single count. V is TRBV6-5 and J is TRBJ2-1; 9 positions match TRBD1. J was trimmed by 4 bases and V by 6 bases; bases with no gene match: 7. CDR1 and CDR2 (germline): MNHEY, SVGAGI. CDR3 length equals 15 residues. CDR3 DNA sequence: TGTGCCAGCAGGGTCGGACAGGGGATGTACAATGAGCAGTTCTTC. Translating gives CASRVGQGMYNEQFF.

The rearrangement uses TRBV28 and TRBJ1-1; D perhaps matches TRBD1 (6 bases). Germline V lookup: CDR1 MDHEN, CDR2 SYDVKM. This CDR3 has 12 residues. V lost 3 bases and J 11 bases, leaving 13 bases between the germline ends. Here the CDR3 DNA reads TGTGCCAGCAGTTTGACCAGGGGTGCGGCTTTCTTT. It encodes CASSLTRGAAFF.

In its sample, this clone was seen once. This chain uses TRBV15 with TRBJ2-5; the match to TRBD1 covers 9 bases. The DNA end favors TRBJ2-7, so the J call may be wrong. Germline loops: CDR1 LNHNV, CDR2 YYDKDF (reference sequence). The CDR3 has 17 amino acids. The CDR3 protein is CATSRAPLDRGTYEQYF. The CDR3 bases are TGTGCCACCAGCAGAGCGCCATTGGACAGGGGAACCTACGAGCAGTACTTC.

The chain joins TRBV7-2 to TRBJ2-1; D is undetermined. The V end was cut by 5 bases, the J end by 2 bases, with 4 bases between. Germline loops: CDR1 SGHTA, CDR2 FQGNSA. This CDR3 contains 12 residues. The CDR3 protein is CASSGPYNEQFF. DNA of the CDR3: TGTGCCAGCAGCGGCCCCTACAATGAGCAGTTCTTC. Drawing the rest from reference TRBV7-2 and TRBJ2-1, the complete variable domain is GAGVSQSPSNKVTEKGKDVELRCDPISGHTALYWYRQSLGQGLEFLIYFQGNSAPDKSGLPSDRFSAERTGGSVSTLTIQRTQQEDSAVYLCASSGPYNEQFFGPGTRLTVL.

The V call is TRBV15, the J call TRBJ2-7; D gene uncertain. The CDR3 runs 12 residues. The germline CDR1 and CDR2 sequences are LNHNV and YYDKDF (reference sequence). Trimming took 0 bases from V and 9 from J, leaving 9 bases between them. CDR3 region: CATSRDRVAQYF. The CDR3 bases are TGTGCCACCAGCAGAGATAGGGTCGCGCAGTACTTC.